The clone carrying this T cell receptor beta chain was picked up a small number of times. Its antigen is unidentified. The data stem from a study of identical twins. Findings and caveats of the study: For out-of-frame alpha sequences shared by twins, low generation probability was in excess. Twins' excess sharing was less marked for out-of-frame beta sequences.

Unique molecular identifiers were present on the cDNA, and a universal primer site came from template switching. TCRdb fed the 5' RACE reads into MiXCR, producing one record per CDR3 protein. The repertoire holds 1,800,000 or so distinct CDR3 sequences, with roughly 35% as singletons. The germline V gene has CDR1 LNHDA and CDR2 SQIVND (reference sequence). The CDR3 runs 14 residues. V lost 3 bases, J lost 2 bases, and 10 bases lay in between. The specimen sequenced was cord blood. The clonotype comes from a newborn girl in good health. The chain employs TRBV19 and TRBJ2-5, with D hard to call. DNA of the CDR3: TGTGCCAGTAGTATTTCCGCCAGACAAGAGACCCAGTACTTC. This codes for CASSISARQETQYF.